This paragraph covers one T cell receptor beta chain sequence. The sample originates from a study of blood T cell repertoires in COVID-19. Per the authors' pipeline: The assay estimated nucleated cells by amplifying reference gene primers. Profiled with immunoSEQ multiplex PCR; TCRdb holds only in-frame clones, not every one. V and J calls plus clone size are reproduced from that table; the DNA served to infer D and trimming. The table has roughly 150,000 clones, around 83% seen once; the top ten hold nearly 10%. V dropped 0 bases and J dropped 2 bases, with 15 bases sitting between them. The length of the CDR3 is 17 residues. Per the germline V gene, CDR1 is MNHEY and CDR2 is SVGEGT.

This clonotype was sampled from a woman between 50 and 59 years old with acute or convalescent COVID-19. This chain uses TRBV6-2 or TRBV6-3 with TRBJ2-3; the D is unclear. Material for sequencing was peripheral blood. CDR3 nucleotide sequence: TGTGCCAGCAGTTACTCGACTTCCCTCCAATTCACAGATACGCAGTATTTT. It encodes CASSYSTSLQFTDTQYF.